This T cell receptor beta chain was found in a study of CD8+ T cells in alopecia areata. In the study overall: Scoring of severity for treated patients was based on percentage of affected scalp area. General observations from the study: Scalp samples also contribute reads from the resident alphabeta T cells found in normal skin.

Concerning this clone: As yet, its antigen is unknown.

The treatment is: oral pan-JAK inhibitor, 5-10 mg twice daily. Lesional scalp tissue (obtained by punch biopsy) and peripheral blood were collected from alopecia areata patients. cDNA serving as the sequencing template came from extracted, reverse transcribed RNA. Sequenced by immunoSEQ multiplex PCR; TCRdb stores in-frame clones only, minus some. Here the sample spans about 270,000 clones, roughly 60% being singletons. The TCR was taken from a human donor with alopecia areata. Material: CD4+ T cells sorted from blood, obtained around week 54, from a patient treated with tofacitinib.

CDR3 in amino acids: CASSEGQRTEQYF. CDR3 coding DNA: TGTGCCAGCAGCGAGGGACAGAGGACCGAGCAGTACTTC. J is TRBJ2-7 and V is TRBV7-2; 7 bases map to TRBD1. Germline CDR1 and CDR2: SGHTA and FQGNSA. There are 13 residues in the CDR3. Trimming cost V 5 bases and J 6 bases; bases outside gene matches: 7.